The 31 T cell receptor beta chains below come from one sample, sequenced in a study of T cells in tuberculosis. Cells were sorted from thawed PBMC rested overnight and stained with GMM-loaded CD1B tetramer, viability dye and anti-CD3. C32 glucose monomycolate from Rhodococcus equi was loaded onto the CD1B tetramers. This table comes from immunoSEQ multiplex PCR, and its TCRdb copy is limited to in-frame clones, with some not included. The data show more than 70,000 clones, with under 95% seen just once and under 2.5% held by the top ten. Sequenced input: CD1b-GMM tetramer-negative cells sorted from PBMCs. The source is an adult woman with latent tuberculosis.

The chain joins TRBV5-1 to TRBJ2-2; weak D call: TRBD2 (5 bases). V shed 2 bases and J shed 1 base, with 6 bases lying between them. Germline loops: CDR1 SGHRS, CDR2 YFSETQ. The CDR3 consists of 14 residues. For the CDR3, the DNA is TGCGCCAGCAGCTTCGGGATGAACACCGGGGAGCTGTTTTTT. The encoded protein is CASSFGMNTGELFF. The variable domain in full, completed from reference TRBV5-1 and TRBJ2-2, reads KAGVTQTPRYLIKTRGQQVTLSCSPISGHRSVSWYQQTPGQGLQFLFEYFSETQRNKGNFPGRFSGRQFSNSRSEMNVSTLELGDSALYLCASSFGMNTGELFFGEGSRLTVL.

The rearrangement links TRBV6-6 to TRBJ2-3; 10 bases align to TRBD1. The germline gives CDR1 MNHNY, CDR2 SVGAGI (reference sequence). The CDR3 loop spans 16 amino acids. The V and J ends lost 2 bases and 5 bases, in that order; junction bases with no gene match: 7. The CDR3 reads CASSYPTGQGVDTQYF. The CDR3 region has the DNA TGTGCCAGCAGTTACCCCACAGGACAGGGGGTAGATACGCAGTATTTT.

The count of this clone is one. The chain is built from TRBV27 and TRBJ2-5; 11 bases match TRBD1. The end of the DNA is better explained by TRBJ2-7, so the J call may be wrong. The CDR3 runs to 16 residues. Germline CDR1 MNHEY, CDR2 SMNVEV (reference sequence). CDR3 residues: CASSLSAGTGGYEQYF. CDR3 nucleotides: TGTGCCAGCAGTCTTAGTGCCGGGACAGGGGGCTACGAGCAGTACTTC.

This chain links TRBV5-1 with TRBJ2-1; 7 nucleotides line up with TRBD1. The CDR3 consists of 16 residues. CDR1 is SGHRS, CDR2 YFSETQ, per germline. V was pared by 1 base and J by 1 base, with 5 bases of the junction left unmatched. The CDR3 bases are TGCGCCAGCAGCTTGAACGAGGGGGCTTCCTACAATGAGCAGTTCTTC. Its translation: CASSLNEGASYNEQFF.

CDR3 in DNA: TGTGCCAGCAGCTTCGAACAGGGGGCCAGAGATACGCAGTATTTT. This gives the protein CASSFEQGARDTQYF. The chain employs TRBV5-6 and TRBJ2-3, with TRBD1 identical over 9 bases. Germline V gene data show CDR1 as SGHDT and CDR2 as YYEEEE. CDR3 size: 15 residues. After removal of 2 bases from V and 5 bases from J, the junction contained 6 bases not matched to a gene. The full variable domain, its missing parts supplied by reference TRBV5-6 and TRBJ2-3, is DAGVTQSPTHLIKTRGQQVTLRCSPKSGHDTVSWYQQALGQGPQFIFQYYEEEERQRGNFPDRFSGHQFPNYSSELNVNALLLGDSALYLCASSFEQGARDTQYFGPGTRLTVL.

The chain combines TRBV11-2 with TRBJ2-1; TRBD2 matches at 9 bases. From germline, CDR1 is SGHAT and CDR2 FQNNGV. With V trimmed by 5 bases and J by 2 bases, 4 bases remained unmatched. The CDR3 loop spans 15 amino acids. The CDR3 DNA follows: TGTGCCAGCAGCCTTAGCGGGGGAACCTACAATGAGCAGTTCTTC. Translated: CASSLSGGTYNEQFF.

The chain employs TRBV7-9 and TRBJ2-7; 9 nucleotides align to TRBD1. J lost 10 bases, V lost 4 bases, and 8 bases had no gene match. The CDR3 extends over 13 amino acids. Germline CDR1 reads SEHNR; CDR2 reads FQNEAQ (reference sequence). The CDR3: CASSSRDRDLQYF. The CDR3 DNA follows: TGTGCCAGCAGCTCCCGGGACAGGGACCTCCAGTACTTC. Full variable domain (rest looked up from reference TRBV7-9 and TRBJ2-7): DTGVSQNPRHKITKRGQNVTFRCDPISEHNRLYWYRQTLGQGPEFLTYFQNEAQLEKSRLLSDRFSAERPKGSFSTLEIQRTEQGDSAMYLCASSSRDRDLQYFGPGTRLTVT.

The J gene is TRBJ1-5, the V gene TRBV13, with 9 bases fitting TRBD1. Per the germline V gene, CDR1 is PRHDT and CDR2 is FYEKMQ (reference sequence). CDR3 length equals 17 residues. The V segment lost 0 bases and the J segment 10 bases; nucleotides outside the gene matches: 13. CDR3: CASSLGTGGQGSFPQHF. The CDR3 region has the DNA TGTGCCAGCAGCTTAGGAACGGGTGGACAGGGGAGTTTTCCCCAGCATTTT.

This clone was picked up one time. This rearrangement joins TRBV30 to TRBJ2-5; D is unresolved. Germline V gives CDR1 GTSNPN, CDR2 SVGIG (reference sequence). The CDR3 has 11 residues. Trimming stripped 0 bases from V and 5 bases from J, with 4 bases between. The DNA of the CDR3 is TGTGCCTGGAGTGTACGGGAGACCCAGTACTTC. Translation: CAWSVRETQYF. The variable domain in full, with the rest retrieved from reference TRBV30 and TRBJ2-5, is SQTIHQWPATLVQPVGSPLSLECTVEGTSNPNLYWYRQAAGRGLQLLFYSVGIGQISSEVPQNLSASRPQDRQFILSSKKLLLSDSGFYLCAWSVRETQYFGPGTRLLVL.

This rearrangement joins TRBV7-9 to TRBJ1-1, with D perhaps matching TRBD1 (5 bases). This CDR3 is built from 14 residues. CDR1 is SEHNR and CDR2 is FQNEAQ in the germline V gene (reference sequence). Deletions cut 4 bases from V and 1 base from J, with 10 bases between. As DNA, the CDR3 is TGTGCCAGCAGCTCAGGACAACCGAACACTGAAGCTTTCTTT. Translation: CASSSGQPNTEAFF.

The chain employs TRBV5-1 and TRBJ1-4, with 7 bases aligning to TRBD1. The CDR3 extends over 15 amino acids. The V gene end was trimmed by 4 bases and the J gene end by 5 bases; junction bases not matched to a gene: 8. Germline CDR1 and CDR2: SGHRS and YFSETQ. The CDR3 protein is CASSIQGETNEKLFF. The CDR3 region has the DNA TGCGCCAGCAGCATCCAGGGGGAAACGAATGAAAAACTGTTTTTT.

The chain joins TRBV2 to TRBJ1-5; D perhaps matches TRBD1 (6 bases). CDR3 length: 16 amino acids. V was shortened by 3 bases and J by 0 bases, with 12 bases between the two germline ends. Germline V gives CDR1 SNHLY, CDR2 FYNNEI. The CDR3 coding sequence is TGTGCCAGCAGTGACCAACACAGGGCTAGCAATCAGCCCCAGCATTTT. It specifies CASSDQHRASNQPQHF.

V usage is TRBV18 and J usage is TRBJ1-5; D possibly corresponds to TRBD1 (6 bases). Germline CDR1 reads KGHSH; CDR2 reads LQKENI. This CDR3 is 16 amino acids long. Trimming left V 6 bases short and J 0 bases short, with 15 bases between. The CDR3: CASSQRTDDSNQPQHF. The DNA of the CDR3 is TGTGCCAGCTCTCAGAGGACAGACGATAGCAATCAGCCCCAGCATTTT.

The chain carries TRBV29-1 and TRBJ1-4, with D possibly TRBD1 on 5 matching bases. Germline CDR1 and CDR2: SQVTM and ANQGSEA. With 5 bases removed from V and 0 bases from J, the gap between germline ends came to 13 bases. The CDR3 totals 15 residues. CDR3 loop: CSVTGLSATNEKLFF. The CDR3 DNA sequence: TGCAGCGTTACGGGACTGAGTGCAACTAATGAAAAACTGTTTTTT.

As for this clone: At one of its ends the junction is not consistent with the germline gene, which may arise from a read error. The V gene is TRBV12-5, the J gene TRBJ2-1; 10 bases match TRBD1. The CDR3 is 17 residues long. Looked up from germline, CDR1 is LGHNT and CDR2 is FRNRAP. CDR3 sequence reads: CASGLGTGARLGAEQFF. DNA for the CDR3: TGTGCTAGTGGCTTGGGGACAGGGGCTCGCCTAGGGGCTGAGCAGTTCTTC.

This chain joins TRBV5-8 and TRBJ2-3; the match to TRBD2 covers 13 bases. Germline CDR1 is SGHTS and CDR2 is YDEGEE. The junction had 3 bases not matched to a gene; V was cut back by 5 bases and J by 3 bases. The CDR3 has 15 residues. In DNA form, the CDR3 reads TGTGCCAGCAGAGAGGGACTAGCGGGAACAGATACGCAGTATTTT. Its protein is CASREGLAGTDTQYF.

CDR3 amino acids: CASSSAGQGAGNTIYF. The CDR3 bases are TGTGCCAGCAGCTCGGCGGGACAGGGGGCTGGAAACACCATATATTTT. This chain joins TRBV5-4 and TRBJ1-3, with 11 bases aligning to TRBD1. This CDR3 has 16 residues. The germline V gene has CDR1 SGHNT and CDR2 YYREEE (reference sequence). The trim removed 3 bases at V and 2 bases at J, leaving 4 bases unmatched.

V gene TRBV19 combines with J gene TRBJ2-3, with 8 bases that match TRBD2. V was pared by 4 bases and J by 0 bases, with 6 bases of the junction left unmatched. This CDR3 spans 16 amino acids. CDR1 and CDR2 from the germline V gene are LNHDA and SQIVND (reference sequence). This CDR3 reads CASSTLSGVSTDTQYF. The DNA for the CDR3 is TGTGCCAGTAGTACCCTTAGCGGGGTTAGCACAGATACGCAGTATTTT. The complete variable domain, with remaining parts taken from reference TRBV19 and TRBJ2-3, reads DGGITQSPKYLFRKEGQNVTLSCEQNLNHDAMYWYRQDPGQGLRLIYYSQIVNDFQKGDIAEGYSVSREKKESFPLTVTSAQKNPTAFYLCASSTLSGVSTDTQYFGPGTRLTVL.

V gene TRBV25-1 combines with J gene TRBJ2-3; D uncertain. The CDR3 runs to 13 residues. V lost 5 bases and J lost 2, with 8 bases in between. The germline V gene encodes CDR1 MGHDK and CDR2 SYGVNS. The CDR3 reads CASSTAFTDTQYF. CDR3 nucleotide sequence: TGTGCCAGCAGTACAGCCTTCACAGATACGCAGTATTTT.

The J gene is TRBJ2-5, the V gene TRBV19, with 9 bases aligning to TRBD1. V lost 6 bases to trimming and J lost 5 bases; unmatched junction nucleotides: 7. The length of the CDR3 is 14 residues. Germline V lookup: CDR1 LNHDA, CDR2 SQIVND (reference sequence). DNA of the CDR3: TGTGCCAGTAGGTCCCCCGGACAGGGGGAGACCCAGTACTTC. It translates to CASRSPGQGETQYF.

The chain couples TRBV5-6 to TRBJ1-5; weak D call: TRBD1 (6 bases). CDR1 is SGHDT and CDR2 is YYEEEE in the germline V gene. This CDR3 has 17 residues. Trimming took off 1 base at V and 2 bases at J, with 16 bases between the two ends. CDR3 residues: CASSLILGGRGNQPQHF. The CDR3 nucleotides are TGTGCCAGCAGCTTGATCCTAGGGGGTCGGGGCAATCAGCCCCAGCATTTT. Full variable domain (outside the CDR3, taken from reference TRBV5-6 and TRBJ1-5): DAGVTQSPTHLIKTRGQQVTLRCSPKSGHDTVSWYQQALGQGPQFIFQYYEEEERQRGNFPDRFSGHQFPNYSSELNVNALLLGDSALYLCASSLILGGRGNQPQHFGDGTRLSIL.

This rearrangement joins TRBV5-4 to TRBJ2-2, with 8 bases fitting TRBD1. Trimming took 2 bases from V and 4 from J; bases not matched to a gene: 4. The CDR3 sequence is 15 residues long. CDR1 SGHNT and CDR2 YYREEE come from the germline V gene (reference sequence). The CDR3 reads CASSFPGGVTGELFF. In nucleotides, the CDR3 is TGTGCCAGCAGCTTTCCAGGGGGCGTCACCGGGGAGCTGTTTTTT.

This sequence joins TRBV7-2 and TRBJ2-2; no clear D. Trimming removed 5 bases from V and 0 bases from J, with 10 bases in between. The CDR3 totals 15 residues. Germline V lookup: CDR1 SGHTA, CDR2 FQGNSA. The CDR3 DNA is TGTGCCAGCAGCCGGTCTCTGACGAACACCGGGGAGCTGTTTTTT. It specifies CASSRSLTNTGELFF.

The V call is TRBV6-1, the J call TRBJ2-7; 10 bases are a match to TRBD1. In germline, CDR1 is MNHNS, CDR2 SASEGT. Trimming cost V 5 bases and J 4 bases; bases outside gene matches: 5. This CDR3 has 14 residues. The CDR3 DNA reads TGTGCCAGCAGTAATGGACAGGGGGAGTACGAGCAGTACTTC. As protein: CASSNGQGEYEQYF.

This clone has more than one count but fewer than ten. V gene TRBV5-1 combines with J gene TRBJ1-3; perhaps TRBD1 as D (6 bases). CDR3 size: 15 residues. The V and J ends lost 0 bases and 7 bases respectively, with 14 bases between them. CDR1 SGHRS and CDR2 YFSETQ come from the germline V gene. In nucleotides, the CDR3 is TGCGCCAGCAGCTTGGTAGCAGGGGCTCACAACACCATATATTTT. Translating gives CASSLVAGAHNTIYF.

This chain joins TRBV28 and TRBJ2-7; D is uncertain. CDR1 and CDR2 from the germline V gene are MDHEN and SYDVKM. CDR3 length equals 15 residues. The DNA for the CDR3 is TGTGCCAGCAGTTTATTGCCAGGCCCCTCCGACGAGCAGTACGTC. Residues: CASSLLPGPSDEQYV.

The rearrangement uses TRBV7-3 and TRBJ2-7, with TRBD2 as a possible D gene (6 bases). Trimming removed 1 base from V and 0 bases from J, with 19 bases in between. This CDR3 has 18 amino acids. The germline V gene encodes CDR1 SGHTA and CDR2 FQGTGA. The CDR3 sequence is CASSLRSGRPRRSYEQYV. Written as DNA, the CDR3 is TGTGCCAGCAGCTTAAGATCAGGGAGGCCGAGACGCTCCTACGAGCAGTACGTC.

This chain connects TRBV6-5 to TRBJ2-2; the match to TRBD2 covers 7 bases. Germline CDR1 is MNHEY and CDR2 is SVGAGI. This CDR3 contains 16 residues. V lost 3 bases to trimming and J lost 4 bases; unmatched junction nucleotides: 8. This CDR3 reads CASSYPGRGVTGELFF. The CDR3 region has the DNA TGTGCCAGCAGTTATCCGGGCCGGGGGGTCACCGGGGAGCTGTTTTTT.

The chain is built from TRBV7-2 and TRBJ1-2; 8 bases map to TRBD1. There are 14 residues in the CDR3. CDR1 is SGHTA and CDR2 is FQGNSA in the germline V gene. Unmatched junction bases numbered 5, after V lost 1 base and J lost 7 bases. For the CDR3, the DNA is TGTGCCAGCAGCTTAGACCAGGGGGCGGTTGGCTACACCTTC. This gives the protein CASSLDQGAVGYTF.

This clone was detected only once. The CDR3 DNA sequence: TGTGCCAGCAGCCCCCGGGACAGGGGGACCGGGGAGCTGTTTTTT. Amino acid sequence: CASSPRDRGTGELFF. The chain is built from TRBV7-2 and TRBJ2-2; 11 nucleotides align to TRBD1. V lost 5 bases to trimming and J lost 5 bases; unmatched junction nucleotides: 4. This CDR3 has 15 amino acids. Germline CDR1 and CDR2: SGHTA and FQGNSA.

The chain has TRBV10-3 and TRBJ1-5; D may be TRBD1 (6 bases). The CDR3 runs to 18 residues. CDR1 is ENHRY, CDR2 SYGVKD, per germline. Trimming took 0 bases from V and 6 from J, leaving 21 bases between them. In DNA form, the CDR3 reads TGTGCCATCAGTGAGTCGACGAAAATGGGCCTAGGGGGTCAGCCCCAGCATTTT. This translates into CAISESTKMGLGGQPQHF.